The 10 T cell receptor beta chains reported below all come from one sample, sequenced in a study of shared T cell receptors in the human thymus. Profiling relied on immunoSEQ multiplex PCR, and the TCRdb table lists in-frame clones only, not all of them. The sample yields about 400,000 clones, about 95% seen once. Material for sequencing was thymocytes. These receptors originate from a human donor.

Only one count was recorded for this clone. The genes are TRBV10-3 and TRBJ1-2, with D possibly being TRBD1 (5 bases). Germline V lookup: CDR1 ENHRY, CDR2 SYGVKD. CDR3 length: 13 residues. Trimming took off 3 bases at V and 2 bases at J, with 7 bases between the two ends. The CDR3 bases are TGTGCCATCAGTGACAGGGAAAACTATGGCTACACCTTC. It is translated as CAISDRENYGYTF.

The DNA of the CDR3 is TGTGCCAGCAGTCCCGAGGGACCCAGGACCAATCAGCCCCAGCATTTT. This translates into CASSPEGPRTNQPQHF. The chain carries TRBV5-8 and TRBJ1-5, with a weak D call TRBD1 (5 bases). V was clipped by 5 bases and J by 3 bases, with 18 bases between them. This CDR3 is 16 amino acids long. Germline lookup yields CDR1 SGHTS and CDR2 YDEGEE. The entire variable domain, with the rest obtained from reference TRBV5-8 and TRBJ1-5, is as follows: EAGVTQSPTHLIKTRGQQATLRCSPISGHTSVYWYQQALGLGLQFLLWYDEGEERNRGNFPPRFSGRQFPNYSSELNVNALELEDSALYLCASSPEGPRTNQPQHFGDGTRLSIL.

The chain employs TRBV7-2 and TRBJ1-4, with D unclear. The CDR3 totals 14 residues. Trimming took 1 base from V and 2 from J, leaving 5 bases between them. Germline V lookup: CDR1 SGHTA, CDR2 FQGNSA. CDR3 nucleotides: TGTGCCAGCAGCTTAGGGGCGACTAATGAAAAACTGTTTTTT. This sequence encodes CASSLGATNEKLFF. The entire variable domain, with the rest obtained from reference TRBV7-2 and TRBJ1-4, is as follows: GAGVSQSPSNKVTEKGKDVELRCDPISGHTALYWYRQSLGQGLEFLIYFQGNSAPDKSGLPSDRFSAERTGGSVSTLTIQRTQQEDSAVYLCASSLGATNEKLFFGSGTQLSVL.

The chain couples TRBV2 to TRBJ2-1; D not resolved. Trimming cost V 4 bases and J 0 bases, with 10 bases left between them. Germline V lookup: CDR1 SNHLY, CDR2 FYNNEI. This CDR3 comprises 15 residues. CDR3 coding DNA: TGTGCCAGCAGTGGGCCGGTAAGCTCCTACAATGAGCAGTTCTTC. Encoded protein: CASSGPVSSYNEQFF. Variable domain in full (rest from reference TRBV2 and TRBJ2-1): EPEVTQTPSHQVTQMGQEVILRCVPISNHLYFYWYRQILGQKVEFLVSFYNNEISEKSEIFDDQFSVERPDGSNFTLKIRSTKLEDSAMYFCASSGPVSSYNEQFFGPGTRLTVL.

The rearrangement uses TRBV5-6 and TRBJ2-7; D possibly uses TRBD1 or TRBD2 (6 bases each). V was clipped by 1 base and J by 11 bases, with 13 bases between them. The CDR3 consists of 12 residues. Germline V CDR1 and CDR2: SGHDT, YYEEEE. The DNA of the CDR3 is TGTGCCAGCAGCTTGCTCCGGGGGCGCGAGTACTTC. The encoded protein is CASSLLRGREYF.

This rearrangement joins TRBV7-9 to TRBJ2-7; D perhaps matches TRBD1 (6 bases). V lost 5 bases to trimming and J lost 3 bases, with 26 bases between them. The germline V gene encodes CDR1 SEHNR and CDR2 FQNEAQ (reference sequence). This CDR3 comprises 18 residues. The CDR3 DNA follows: TGTGCCAGCAGCCCGCATCAAGGCCGGGACACCGTAGGCTACGAGCAGTACTTC. It encodes CASSPHQGRDTVGYEQYF.

The J gene is TRBJ2-3, the V gene TRBV5-1; possible D gene TRBD2, 5 bases. CDR1 and CDR2 (germline): SGHRS, YFSETQ. The ends were cut back, 4 bases at V and 2 bases at J, with 23 bases in the middle. The CDR3 totals 18 residues. The DNA for the CDR3 is TGCGCCAGCAGCAGACCCCTAAAGCGGAAGACCCCCACAGATACGCAGTATTTT. Encoded protein: CASSRPLKRKTPTDTQYF.

The chain carries TRBV7-9 and TRBJ1-1; D not certain. V lost 7 bases and J lost 10, with 16 bases in between. Germline CDR1 reads SEHNR; CDR2 reads FQNEAQ (reference sequence). The CDR3 is made up of 12 amino acids. CDR3 in amino acids: CASTPLGFGAFF. The CDR3 nucleotides read TGTGCCAGCACCCCCCTGGGGTTCGGAGCTTTCTTT.

This clone appeared a single time. The rearrangement uses TRBV5-1 and TRBJ1-3, with D unresolved. CDR1 and CDR2 (germline): SGHRS, YFSETQ. The length of the CDR3 is 16 residues. V lost 4 bases and J 0 bases, leaving 14 bases between the germline ends. The CDR3 region is CASSPQGLSSGNTIYF. Written as DNA, the CDR3 is TGCGCCAGCAGCCCCCAAGGGCTTAGCTCTGGAAACACCATATATTTT.

In its sample, this clone was seen once. This chain links TRBV7-9 with TRBJ2-5, with D unclear. Germline CDR1 is SEHNR and CDR2 is FQNEAQ (reference sequence). CDR3 length: 17 amino acids. The V end lost 5 bases, the J end lost 0 bases, and 19 bases lay between the germline ends. CDR3 residues: CASSRSTAERYQETQYF. CDR3 DNA sequence: TGTGCCAGCAGCCGGTCGACCGCGGAGCGCTACCAAGAGACCCAGTACTTC.